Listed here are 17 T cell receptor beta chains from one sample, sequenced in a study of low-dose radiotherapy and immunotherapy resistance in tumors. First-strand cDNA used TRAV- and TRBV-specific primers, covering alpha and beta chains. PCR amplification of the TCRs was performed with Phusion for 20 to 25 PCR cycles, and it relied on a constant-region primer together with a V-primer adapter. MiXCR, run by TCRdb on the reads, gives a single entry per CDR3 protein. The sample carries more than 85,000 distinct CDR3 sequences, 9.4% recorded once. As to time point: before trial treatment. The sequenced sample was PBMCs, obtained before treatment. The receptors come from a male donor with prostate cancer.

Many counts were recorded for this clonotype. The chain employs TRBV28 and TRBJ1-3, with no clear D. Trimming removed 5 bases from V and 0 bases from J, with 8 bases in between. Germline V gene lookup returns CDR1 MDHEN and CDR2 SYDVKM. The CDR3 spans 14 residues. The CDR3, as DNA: TGTGCCAGCAGTCCCTGGAGCTCTGGAAACACCATATATTTT. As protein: CASSPWSSGNTIYF.

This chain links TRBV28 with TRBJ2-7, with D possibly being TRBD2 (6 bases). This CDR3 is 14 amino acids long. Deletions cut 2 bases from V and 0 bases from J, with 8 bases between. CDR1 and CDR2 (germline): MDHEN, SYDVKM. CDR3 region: CASSLHGSSYEQYF. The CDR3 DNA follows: TGTGCCAGCAGTTTACACGGGAGCTCCTACGAGCAGTACTTC.

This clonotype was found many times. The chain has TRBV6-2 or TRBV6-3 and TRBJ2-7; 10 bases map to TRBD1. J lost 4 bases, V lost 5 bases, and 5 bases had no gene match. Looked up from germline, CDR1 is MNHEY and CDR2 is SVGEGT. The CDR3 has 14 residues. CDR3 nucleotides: TGTGCCAGCAGTCGGACAGGGGGAGGATACGAGCAGTACTTC. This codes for CASSRTGGGYEQYF.

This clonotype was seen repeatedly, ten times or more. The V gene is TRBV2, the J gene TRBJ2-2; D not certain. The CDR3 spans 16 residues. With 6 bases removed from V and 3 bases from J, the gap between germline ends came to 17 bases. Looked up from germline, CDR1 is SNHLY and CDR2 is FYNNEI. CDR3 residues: CASRKSLRLDTGELFF. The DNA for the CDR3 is TGTGCCAGCAGAAAGAGCCTGAGGTTGGACACCGGGGAGCTGTTTTTT.

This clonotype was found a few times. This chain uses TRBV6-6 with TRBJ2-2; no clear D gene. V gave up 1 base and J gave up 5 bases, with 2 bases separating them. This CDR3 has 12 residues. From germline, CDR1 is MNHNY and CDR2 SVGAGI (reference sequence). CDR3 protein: CASSYWTGELFF. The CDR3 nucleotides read TGTGCCAGCAGTTACTGGACCGGGGAGCTGTTTTTT.

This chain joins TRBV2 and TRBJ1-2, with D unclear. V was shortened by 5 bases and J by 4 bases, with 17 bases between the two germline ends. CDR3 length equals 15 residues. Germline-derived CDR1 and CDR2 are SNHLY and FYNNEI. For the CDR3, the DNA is TGTGCCAGCAGTTACCGGGAGCCAGGCCTCTATGGCTACACCTTC. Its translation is CASSYREPGLYGYTF.

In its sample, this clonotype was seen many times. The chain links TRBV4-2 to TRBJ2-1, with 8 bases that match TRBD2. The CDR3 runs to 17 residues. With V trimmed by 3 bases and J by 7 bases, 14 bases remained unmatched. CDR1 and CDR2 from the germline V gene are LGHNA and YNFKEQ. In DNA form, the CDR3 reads TGTGCCAGCAGCCAGGGGGGAACGGGAGGGAGAAGGAATGAGCAGTTCTTC. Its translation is CASSQGGTGGRRNEQFF.

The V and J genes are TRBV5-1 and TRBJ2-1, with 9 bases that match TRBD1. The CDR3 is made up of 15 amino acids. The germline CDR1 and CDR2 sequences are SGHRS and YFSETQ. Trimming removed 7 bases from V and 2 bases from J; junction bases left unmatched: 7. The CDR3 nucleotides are TGCGCCAGCGGACAGGACAGGGGAACCTACAATGAGCAGTTCTTC. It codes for CASGQDRGTYNEQFF.

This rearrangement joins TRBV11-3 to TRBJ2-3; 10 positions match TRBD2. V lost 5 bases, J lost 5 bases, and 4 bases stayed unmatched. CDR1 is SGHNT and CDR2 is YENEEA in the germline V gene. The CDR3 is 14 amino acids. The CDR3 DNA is TGTGCCAGCAGCCGGGGGACTAGCGAAGATACGCAGTATTTT. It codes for CASSRGTSEDTQYF.

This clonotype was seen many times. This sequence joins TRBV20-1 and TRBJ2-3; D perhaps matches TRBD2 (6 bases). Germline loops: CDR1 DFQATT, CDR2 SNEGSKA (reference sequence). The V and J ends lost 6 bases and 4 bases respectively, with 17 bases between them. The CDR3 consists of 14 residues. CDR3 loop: CSASAGTSPDTQYF. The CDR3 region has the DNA TGCAGTGCCTCCGCCGGGACTTCCCCAGATACGCAGTATTTT.

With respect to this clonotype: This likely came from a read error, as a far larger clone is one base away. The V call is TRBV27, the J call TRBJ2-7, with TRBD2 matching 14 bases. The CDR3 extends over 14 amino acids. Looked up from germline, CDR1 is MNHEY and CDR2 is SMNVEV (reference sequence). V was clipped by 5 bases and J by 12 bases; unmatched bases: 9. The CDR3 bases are TGTGCCAGCAGTCCCGGGACTAGCGGGAGCCAGCCGTACTTC. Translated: CASSPGTSGSQPYF.

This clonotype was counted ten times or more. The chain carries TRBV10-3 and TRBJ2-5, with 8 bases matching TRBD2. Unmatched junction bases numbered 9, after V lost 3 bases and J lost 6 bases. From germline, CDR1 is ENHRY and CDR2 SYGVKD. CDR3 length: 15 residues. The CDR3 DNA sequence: TGTGCCATCAGTGATCAGGGCGGGAGGACAAAGACCCAGTACTTC. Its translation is CAISDQGGRTKTQYF.

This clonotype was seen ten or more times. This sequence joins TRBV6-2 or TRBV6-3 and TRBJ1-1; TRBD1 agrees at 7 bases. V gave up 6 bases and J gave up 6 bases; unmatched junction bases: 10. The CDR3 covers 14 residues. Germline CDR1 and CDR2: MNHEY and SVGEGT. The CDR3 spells CASRDRRVRPEAFF. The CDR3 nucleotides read TGTGCCAGCAGGGACAGGAGAGTGAGGCCTGAAGCTTTCTTT.

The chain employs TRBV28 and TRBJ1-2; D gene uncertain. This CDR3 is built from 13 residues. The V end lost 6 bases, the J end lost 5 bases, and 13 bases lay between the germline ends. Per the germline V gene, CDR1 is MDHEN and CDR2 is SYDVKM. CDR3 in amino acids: CASSLVTRYGYTF. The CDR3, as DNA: TGTGCCAGCAGCCTAGTTACAAGATATGGCTACACCTTC.

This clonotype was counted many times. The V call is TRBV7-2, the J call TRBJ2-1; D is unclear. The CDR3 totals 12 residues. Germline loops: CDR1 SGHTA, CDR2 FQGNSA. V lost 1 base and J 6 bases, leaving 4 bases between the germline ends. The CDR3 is CASSLVLNEQFF. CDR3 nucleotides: TGTGCCAGCAGCTTAGTACTCAATGAGCAGTTCTTC.

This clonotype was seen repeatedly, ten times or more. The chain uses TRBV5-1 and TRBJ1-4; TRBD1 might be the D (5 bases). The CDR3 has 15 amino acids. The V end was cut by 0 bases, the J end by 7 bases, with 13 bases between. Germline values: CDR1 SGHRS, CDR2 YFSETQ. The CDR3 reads CASSLEGAPTEKLFF. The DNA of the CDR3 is TGCGCCAGCAGCTTGGAAGGGGCGCCGACTGAAAAACTGTTTTTT.

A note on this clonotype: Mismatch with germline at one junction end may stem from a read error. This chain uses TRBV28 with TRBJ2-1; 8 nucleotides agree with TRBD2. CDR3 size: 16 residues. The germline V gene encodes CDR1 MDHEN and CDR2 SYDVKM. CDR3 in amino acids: CASRPSMAGGFNKQFF. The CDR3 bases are TGTGCCAGCAGACCTAGTATGGCGGGAGGCTTCAATAAGCAGTTCTTC. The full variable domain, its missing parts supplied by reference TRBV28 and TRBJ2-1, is DVKVTQSSRYLVKRTGEKVFLECVQDMDHENMFWYRQDPGLGLRLIYFSYDVKMKEKGDIPEGYSVSREKKERFSLILESASTNQTSMYLCASRPSMAGGFNKQFFGPGTRLTVL.